A single sample gave rise to the 15 T cell receptor beta chains below, sequenced in a study of blood T cell repertoires in COVID-19. The assay was immunoSEQ multiplex PCR, and TCRdb's table has in-frame clones only and misses some. The data contain around 380,000 clones, approximately 77% of them singletons. Sequenced: peripheral blood. The receptors derive from a human donor with acute or convalescent COVID-19. The donor label of this sample is uncertain.

This chain uses TRBV20-1 with TRBJ1-6; a weak D match, TRBD1 (5 bases). Trimming took off 3 bases at V and 2 bases at J, with 11 bases between the two ends. Germline V CDR1 and CDR2: DFQATT, SNEGSKA (reference sequence). There are 15 residues in the CDR3. This CDR3 reads CSASKGRPYNSPLHF. The CDR3, as DNA: TGCAGTGCTAGTAAGGGGAGGCCCTATAATTCACCCCTCCACTTT.

This clone was recorded only once. The rearrangement joins TRBV5-1 to TRBJ2-3, with D unclear. This CDR3 has 11 residues. The V end was cut by 7 bases, the J end by 2 bases, with 5 bases between. Germline V gene data show CDR1 as SGHRS and CDR2 as YFSETQ. The CDR3 DNA sequence: TGCGCCAGCTCTAACACAGATACGCAGTATTTT. Its translation is CASSNTDTQYF.

V usage is TRBV2 and J usage is TRBJ1-2; no clear D. Trimming pared 5 bases from V and 2 bases from J, leaving 9 bases between. The germline V gene encodes CDR1 SNHLY and CDR2 FYNNEI. This CDR3 is built from 13 residues. CDR3 protein: CASSREENYGYTF. CDR3 DNA: TGTGCCAGCAGTAGGGAGGAGAACTATGGCTACACCTTC.

V usage is TRBV6-5 and J usage is TRBJ1-1, with 7 bases aligning to TRBD1. V lost 6 bases and J lost 1; bases outside the gene matches: 5. Germline-derived CDR1 and CDR2 are MNHEY and SVGAGI. This CDR3 spans 14 amino acids. The CDR3, as DNA: TGTGCCAGCAGCCGGGACAGCTCGAACACTGAAGCTTTCTTT. Amino acid sequence: CASSRDSSNTEAFF.

The chain carries TRBV29-1 and TRBJ1-2; TRBD1 aligns across 7 bases. The germline gives CDR1 SQVTM, CDR2 ANQGSEA. The CDR3 totals 13 residues. The V and J ends lost 6 bases and 5 bases, in that order; junction bases with no gene match: 9. The CDR3 spells CSVRTGGGYGYTF. The DNA for the CDR3 is TGCAGCGTCCGGACAGGCGGGGGGTATGGCTACACCTTC.

The J gene is TRBJ1-4, the V gene TRBV7-9, with TRBD1 matching over 7 bases. CDR3 size: 15 residues. Germline V gene sequence: CDR1 SEHNR, CDR2 FQNEAQ (reference sequence). The junction had 3 bases not matched to a gene; V was cut back by 1 base and J by 4 bases. This CDR3 reads CASSLGGTDNEKLFF. The CDR3 DNA follows: TGTGCCAGCAGCTTAGGTGGGACAGATAATGAAAAACTGTTTTTT.

On this clone: The same CDR3 arises from other DNA sequences in this sample as well. The J gene is TRBJ2-7, the V gene TRBV28; D unclear. The CDR3 extends over 12 amino acids. Trimming left V 6 bases short and J 4 bases short, with 10 bases between. The V gene's germline CDR1 is MDHEN and CDR2 SYDVKM. CDR3 bases: TGTGCCAGCAGCCTAGGAAGATACGAGCAGTACTTC. Amino acid sequence: CASSLGRYEQYF.

The V call is TRBV6-5, the J call TRBJ1-1; maybe TRBD1 (5 bases). Trimming pared 6 bases from V and 1 base from J, leaving 15 bases between. The CDR3 has 15 residues. The germline CDR1 and CDR2 sequences are MNHEY and SVGAGI. CDR3 loop: CASRKEDRTNTEAFF. As DNA, the CDR3 is TGTGCCAGCAGGAAGGAAGACAGAACGAACACTGAAGCTTTCTTT.

This sequence joins TRBV6-1 and TRBJ1-1; possibly TRBD1 for D (5 bases). This CDR3 comprises 13 residues. Deletions cut 0 bases from V and 10 bases from J, with 12 bases between. Germline V gene sequence: CDR1 MNHNS, CDR2 SASEGT. The CDR3 DNA reads TGTGCCAGCAGTGAAGCGCGGGGACTCCCAGCTTTCTTT. It encodes CASSEARGLPAFF.

This clone has more than one count but fewer than ten. The chain links TRBV7-8 to TRBJ2-7, with 7 bases that match TRBD1. The CDR3 extends over 14 amino acids. Germline lookup yields CDR1 SGHVS and CDR2 FQNEAQ. V dropped 3 bases and J dropped 1; count of bases not matched to a gene: 3. This CDR3 is CASSLRGQSYEQYF. The CDR3 DNA reads TGTGCCAGCAGCTTGAGGGGGCAGTCCTACGAGCAGTACTTC.

The rearrangement joins TRBV7-9 to TRBJ1-4; TRBD1 matches 10 bases. V dropped 5 bases and J dropped 6; count of bases not matched to a gene: 12. The CDR3 has 17 amino acids. The germline V gene has CDR1 SEHNR and CDR2 FQNEAQ (reference sequence). The CDR3, as DNA: TGTGCCAGCAGCCGTGACGACAGGGGGCGAGGTGATGAAAAACTGTTTTTT. Translated: CASSRDDRGRGDEKLFF.

V usage is TRBV27 and J usage is TRBJ2-2, with 14 bases that match TRBD2. Germline trimming cut 3 bases from V and 5 bases from J; bases unmatched to any gene: 5. Germline V gene data show CDR1 as MNHEY and CDR2 as SMNVEV (reference sequence). The CDR3 runs 17 residues. The CDR3 loop is CASSFRLAGGRTGELFF. CDR3 in DNA: TGTGCCAGCAGTTTCAGACTAGCGGGAGGGAGGACCGGGGAGCTGTTTTTT.

This clone was seen a single time. V usage is TRBV30 and J usage is TRBJ2-7, with a possible D match to TRBD1 (5 bases). Germline V gives CDR1 GTSNPN, CDR2 SVGIG (reference sequence). This CDR3 region has 15 residues. Trimming pared 3 bases from V and 0 bases from J, leaving 15 bases between. The DNA of the CDR3 is TGTGCCTGGAGCCCCTGGACATCCCGCTCCTACGAGCAGTACTTC. Encoded protein: CAWSPWTSRSYEQYF. The full variable domain, its missing parts supplied by reference TRBV30 and TRBJ2-7, is SQTIHQWPATLVQPVGSPLSLECTVEGTSNPNLYWYRQAAGRGLQLLFYSVGIGQISSEVPQNLSASRPQDRQFILSSKKLLLSDSGFYLCAWSPWTSRSYEQYFGPGTRLTVT.

V and J are TRBV5-6 and TRBJ1-2; 9 nucleotides align to TRBD1. CDR3 length: 17 residues. V lost 2 bases and J lost 5; bases outside the gene matches: 13. The germline CDR1 and CDR2 sequences are SGHDT and YYEEEE. This CDR3 reads CASSLTGTGIFGYGYTF. The CDR3 DNA follows: TGTGCCAGCAGCTTAACCGGGACAGGGATATTTGGGTATGGCTACACCTTC.

This chain connects TRBV2 to TRBJ1-5; TRBD1 matches at 7 bases. The CDR3 covers 15 residues. With 7 bases clipped from V and 1 base from J, the junction kept 7 bases outside the gene matches. Per the germline V gene, CDR1 is SNHLY and CDR2 is FYNNEI. The CDR3 region is CASNLRGQSNQPQHF. The CDR3 DNA reads TGTGCCAGCAACCTGAGGGGGCAGAGCAATCAGCCCCAGCATTTT.